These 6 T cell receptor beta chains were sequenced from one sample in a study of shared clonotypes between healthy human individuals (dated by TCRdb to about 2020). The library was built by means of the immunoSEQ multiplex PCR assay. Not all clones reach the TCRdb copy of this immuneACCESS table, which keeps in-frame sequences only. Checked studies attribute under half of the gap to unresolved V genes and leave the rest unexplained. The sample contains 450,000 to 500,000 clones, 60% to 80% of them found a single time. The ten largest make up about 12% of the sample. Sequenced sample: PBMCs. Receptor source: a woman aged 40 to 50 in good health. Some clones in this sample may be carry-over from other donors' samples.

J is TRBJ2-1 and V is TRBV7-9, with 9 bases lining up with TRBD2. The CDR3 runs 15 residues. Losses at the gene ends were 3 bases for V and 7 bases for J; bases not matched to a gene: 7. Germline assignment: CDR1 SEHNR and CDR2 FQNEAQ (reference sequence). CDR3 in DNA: TGTGCCAGCAGCTTCGGACTAGCGTCCAAGAATGAGCAGTTCTTC. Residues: CASSFGLASKNEQFF.

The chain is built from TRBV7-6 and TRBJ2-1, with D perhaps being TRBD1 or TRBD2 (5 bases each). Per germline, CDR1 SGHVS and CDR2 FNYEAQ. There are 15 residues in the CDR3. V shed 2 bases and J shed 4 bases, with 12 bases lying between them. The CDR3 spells CASSLMGEMYNEQFF. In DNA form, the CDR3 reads TGTGCCAGCAGCTTAATGGGGGAGATGTACAATGAGCAGTTCTTC.

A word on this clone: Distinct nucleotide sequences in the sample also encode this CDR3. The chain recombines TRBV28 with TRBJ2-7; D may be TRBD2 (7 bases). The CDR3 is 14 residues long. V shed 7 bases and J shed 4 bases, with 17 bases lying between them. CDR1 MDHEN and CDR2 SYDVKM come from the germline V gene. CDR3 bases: TGTGCCAGCATCAAGGGGGGGGTCGGGTACGAGCAGTACTTC. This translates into CASIKGGVGYEQYF.

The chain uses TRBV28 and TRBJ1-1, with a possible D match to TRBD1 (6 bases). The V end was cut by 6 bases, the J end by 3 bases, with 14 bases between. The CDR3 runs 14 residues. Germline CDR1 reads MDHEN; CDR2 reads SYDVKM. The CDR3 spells CASSLRGGYTEAFF. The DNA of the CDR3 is TGTGCCAGCAGCCTAAGGGGGGGGTACACTGAAGCTTTCTTT.

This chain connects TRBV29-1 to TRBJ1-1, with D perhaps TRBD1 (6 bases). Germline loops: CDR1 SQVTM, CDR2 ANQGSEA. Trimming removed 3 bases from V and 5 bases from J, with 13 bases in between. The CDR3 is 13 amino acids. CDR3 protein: CSVDNRERTEAFF. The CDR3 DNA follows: TGCAGCGTTGATAACAGGGAACGGACTGAAGCTTTCTTT.

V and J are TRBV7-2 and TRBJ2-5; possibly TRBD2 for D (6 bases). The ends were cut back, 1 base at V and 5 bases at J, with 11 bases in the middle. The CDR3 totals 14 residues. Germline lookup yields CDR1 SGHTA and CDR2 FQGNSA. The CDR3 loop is CASSLGDLWETQYF. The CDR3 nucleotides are TGTGCCAGCAGCTTAGGGGACTTGTGGGAGACCCAGTACTTC.